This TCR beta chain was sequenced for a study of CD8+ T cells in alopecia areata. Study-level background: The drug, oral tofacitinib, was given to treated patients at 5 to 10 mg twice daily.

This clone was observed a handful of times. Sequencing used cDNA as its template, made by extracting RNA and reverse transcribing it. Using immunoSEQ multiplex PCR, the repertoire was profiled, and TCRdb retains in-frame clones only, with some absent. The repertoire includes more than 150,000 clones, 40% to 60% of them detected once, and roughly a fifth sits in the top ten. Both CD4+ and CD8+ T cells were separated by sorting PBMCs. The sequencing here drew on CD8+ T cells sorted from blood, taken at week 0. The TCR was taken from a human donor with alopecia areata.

CDR3 region: CASSVQGNTGELFF. The CDR3 DNA reads as TGTGCCAGCAGCGTACAGGGGAACACCGGGGAGCTGTTTTTT. The V gene is TRBV7-6, the J gene TRBJ2-2; tentative D call: TRBD1 (6 bases). With 5 bases removed from V and 1 base from J, the gap between germline ends came to 8 bases. Per the germline V gene, CDR1 is SGHVS and CDR2 is FNYEAQ. This CDR3 contains 14 residues.